The text below deals with one TCR beta chain. The sample holds many counts of this clonotype. No cognate antigen has been identified for it. No base quality values were provided; no much bigger clone lies one nucleotide off. cDNA synthesis used template-switch 5'RACE with a primer carrying a 10-nucleotide random unique molecular identifier tagging each TCR transcript. Each sequencing run produced over 160 million TCR-beta sequences covering 15-18 subjects. Total RNA was extracted with the RNeasy kit. The KAPA Real-time Library Amplification kit was used to amplify TCR-beta VDJ regions with primers targeting the TCR constant region and the 5'RACE anchor. A first PCR added sample indexes and Illumina adaptors, after which a second PCR increased the library yield. After Ampure bead purification, the roughly 650 bp TCR product was size-selected on a 2% E-gel SizeSelection system. Before pooling, libraries had their quality checked on a Bioanalyzer, their concentration measured with Qubit, and their quantity determined with the Kapa Library Quantification kit. An Illumina HiSeq 2500 sequenced the libraries paired-end 2 x 150 bp. To increase sequence diversity, about 25-31% phiX was spiked into each library pool. The authors' pipeline ran thus. The UMI-based MiGEC pipeline processed quality-filtered reads and removed over 85% of raw TCR sequences during error correction. IMGT germline references were used for alignment of VDJ genes, and clonotypes were defined by a unique CDR3 amino acid sequence together with V-J genes. Clonal expansion, Shannon diversity and CDR3 relatedness were evaluated with VDJtools (CalcPairwiseDistances, ClusterSamples), while phylogenetic trees were built in CLCbio workbench. Expanded clones were defined as having at least 8 unique UMIs, based on coefficient-of-variation modelling across technical triplicates. TCRdb trimmed public reads at Q25 via fastp, called clones via MiXCR and kept in-frame beta chains. Identical CDR3 protein sequences are pooled into one entry, listed with their most common genes and DNA. Clone size and V and J calls follow TCRdb, not the original study. This sample holds 35,000 to 40,000 distinct CDR3 sequences; 2.5% were observed only once. The ten largest make up approximately 2.4% of the sample.

Unsorted PBMC libraries were generated from 2 million PBMCs stored in RNAlater at -80 °C until RNA extraction. The multiple sclerosis patients were enrolled in a US clinical protocol that evaluated disease progression with magnetic resonance imaging. Peripheral blood was subjected to Ficoll-Hypaque density gradient centrifugation to isolate PBMCs, which were then cryopreserved in liquid nitrogen. The data are from a study of neurological immune-mediated disorders (dated by TCRdb to between 2017 and 2020). Background on the whole study: Among the 35 or so multiple sclerosis patients, relapsing-remitting MS was present in 31 and secondary progressive MS was present in 3. Peripheral blood TCR-beta repertoires from patients with HTLV-I-associated myelopathy (HAM/TSP), patients with multiple sclerosis, and healthy controls were compared in the study using UMI-based sequencing. Alongside PBMC samples, the set of some 100 TCR-beta libraries contained longitudinal samples, technical triplicates, and paired CD4+ and CD8+ T-cell subsets that had been sorted. Of the roughly 71 subjects in the cohort, some 14 were HAM/TSP patients, about 34 were multiple sclerosis patients, and roughly 20 were healthy controls.

The CDR3 covers 14 residues, taking in both the cysteine and the phenylalanine. CDR3 DNA only is kept here, 42 bases in frame from base 1. The germline V gene provides CDR1 ENHRY and CDR2 SYGVKD. The junction shows trimming of 5 bases on V and 6 bases on J, plus 14 bases between the germline ends. The study at large found these results: TCR clonal expansion was highest in HAM/TSP patients and lowest in MS patients, with MS patients falling below even healthy controls. Repertoires from 18 of 34 MS patients were grouped by phylogenetic analysis into a cluster of related CDR3 sequences, suggesting a possible repertoire-level signature. Across subjects, expanded clones never shared an identical CDR3 amino acid sequence, which suggests that the TCR-beta repertoires in every group were private. No clinical or MRI features were associated with the MS cluster, and the authors said that larger cohorts are needed.

In this chain, TRBV10-3 is recombined with TRBJ2-1; the D segment may tentatively be TRBD1 or TRBD2, each giving 6 matched bases. The specimen was PBMCs. This clonotype was sampled from a man aged 45-65 years with multiple sclerosis. This receptor has the CDR3 CAISIIGGGNEQFF. Here is the DNA: TGTGCCATCAGTATCATAGGGGGAGGCAATGAGCAGTTCTTC.